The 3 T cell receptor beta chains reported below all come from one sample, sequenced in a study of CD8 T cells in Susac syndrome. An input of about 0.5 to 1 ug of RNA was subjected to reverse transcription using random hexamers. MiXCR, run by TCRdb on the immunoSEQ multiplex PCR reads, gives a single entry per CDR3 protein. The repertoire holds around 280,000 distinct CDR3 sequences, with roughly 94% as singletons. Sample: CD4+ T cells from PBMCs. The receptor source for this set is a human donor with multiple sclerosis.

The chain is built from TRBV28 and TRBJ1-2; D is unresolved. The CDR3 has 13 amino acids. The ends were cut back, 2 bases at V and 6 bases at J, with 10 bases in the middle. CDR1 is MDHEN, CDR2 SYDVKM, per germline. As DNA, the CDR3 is TGTGCCAGCAGTTTAACGGGCGGAGATGGCTACACCTTC. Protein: CASSLTGGDGYTF.

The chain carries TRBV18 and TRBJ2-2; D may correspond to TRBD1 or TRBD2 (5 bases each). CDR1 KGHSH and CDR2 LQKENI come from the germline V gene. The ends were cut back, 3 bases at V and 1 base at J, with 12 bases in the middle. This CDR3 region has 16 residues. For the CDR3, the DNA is TGTGCCAGCTCACCGTGGGGGTCGGAGAACACCGGGGAGCTGTTTTTT. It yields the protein CASSPWGSENTGELFF.

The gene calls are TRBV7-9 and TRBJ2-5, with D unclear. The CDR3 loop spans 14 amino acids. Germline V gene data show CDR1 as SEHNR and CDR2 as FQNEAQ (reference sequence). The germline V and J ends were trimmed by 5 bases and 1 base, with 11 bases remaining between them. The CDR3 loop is CASSPLGAQETQYF. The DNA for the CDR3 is TGTGCCAGCAGCCCCCTCGGCGCCCAAGAGACCCAGTACTTC.